Listed here are 31 T cell receptor beta chains from one sample, sequenced in a study of T-cell reconstitution after alpha-beta-depleted transplantation in children. Researchers prepared the TCRbeta library using unique molecular identifiers, the study reports. TCRdb called the PCR reads again in MiXCR, with one record for every CDR3 protein. Of about 540,000 distinct CDR3 sequences listed, 27% are singletons. Here the sequenced sample was PBMCs, taken before TCRalphabeta/CD19-depleted stem cell transplant. The receptors were sampled from a boy younger than two with Wiskott-Aldrich syndrome, due to receive a stem cell transplant.

The gene calls are TRBV12-3 or TRBV12-4 and TRBJ2-5; 7 bases line up with TRBD2. The CDR3 is 15 residues long. After removal of 5 bases from V and 1 base from J, the junction contained 7 bases not matched to a gene. CDR3 amino acids: CASSRTRARQETQYF. DNA of the CDR3: TGTGCCAGCAGTCGGACTAGAGCACGCCAAGAGACCCAGTACTTC.

This clonotype showed up many times. The J gene is TRBJ2-1, the V gene TRBV5-1; 10 bases agree with TRBD2. This CDR3 is 14 amino acids long. The germline V gene encodes CDR1 SGHRS and CDR2 YFSETQ. J gave up 7 bases and V 4 bases, and 5 bases lay outside the gene matches. The DNA for the CDR3 is TGCGCCAGCAGCCCAAAAGCGGGAGGGAATGAGCAGTTCTTC. This sequence encodes CASSPKAGGNEQFF.

This sequence joins TRBV5-1 and TRBJ1-1, with a tentative D call TRBD1 (5 bases). The CDR3 is 12 amino acids. The V end was cut by 4 bases, the J end by 5 bases, with 9 bases between. Germline V gene data show CDR1 as SGHRS and CDR2 as YFSETQ. The CDR3 DNA sequence: TGCGCCAGCAGCCCCCAGGGAACTGAAGCTTTCTTT. Protein sequence: CASSPQGTEAFF.

This rearrangement joins TRBV6-2 or TRBV6-3 to TRBJ2-5, with D unresolved. The CDR3 sequence is 12 residues long. V was shortened by 4 bases and J by 4 bases, with 7 bases between the two germline ends. Germline V gene data show CDR1 as MNHEY and CDR2 as SVGEGT. The CDR3 sequence is CASSSSVETQYF. CDR3 sequence (DNA): TGTGCCAGCAGTTCCTCGGTAGAGACCCAGTACTTC.

Only a few counts were recorded for this clonotype. The gene calls are TRBV7-8 and TRBJ2-3; D unclear. The V gene lost 4 bases and the J gene lost 4 bases, with 9 bases spanning the gap. This CDR3 is 13 amino acids long. Germline values: CDR1 SGHVS, CDR2 FQNEAQ. The CDR3 loop reads CASSSNRADTQYF. CDR3 nucleotides: TGTGCCAGCAGCTCTAATAGAGCAGATACGCAGTATTTT.

This clonotype was detected only a few times. J is TRBJ2-2 and V is TRBV24-1, with D unclear. V was shortened by 0 bases and J by 0 bases, with 7 bases between the two germline ends. Germline V CDR1 and CDR2: KGHDR, SFDVKD. The CDR3 length is 16 residues. The CDR3: CATSDLRGANTGELFF. CDR3 DNA: TGTGCCACCAGTGATTTGCGTGGGGCGAACACCGGGGAGCTGTTTTTT.

Regarding this clonotype: This may stem from a read error, because a much larger clone lies one nucleotide away. This chain connects TRBV11-2 to TRBJ2-1; the match to TRBD2 covers 8 bases. V shed 5 bases, J shed 6 bases, and the junction held 0 bases outside the gene matches. Germline V CDR1 and CDR2: SGHAT, FQNNGV. This CDR3 contains 12 residues. The CDR3 is CASSGTSNEQFF. The CDR3 DNA is TGTGCCAGCAGCGGGACTAGCAATGAGCAGTTCTTC.

V and J are TRBV29-1 and TRBJ2-2; TRBD1 agrees at 9 bases. Per germline, CDR1 SQVTM and CDR2 ANQGSEA. Germline trimming cut 6 bases from V and 6 bases from J; bases unmatched to any gene: 5. The CDR3 length is 13 residues. The CDR3 DNA sequence: TGCAGCGTCCGGGACAGGGTGGCCGGGGAGCTGTTTTTT. Translating gives CSVRDRVAGELFF.

This clonotype was found a few times. This chain's CDR3 is CSVWTGADEAFF. The CDR3 bases are TGCAGCGTTTGGACAGGGGCCGATGAAGCTTTCTTT. V gene TRBV29-1 combines with J gene TRBJ1-1; 9 positions agree with TRBD1. Germline trimming cut 5 bases from V and 7 bases from J; bases unmatched to any gene: 5. The CDR3 is 12 amino acids. Germline assignment: CDR1 SQVTM and CDR2 ANQGSEA.

The table lists this clonotype with a few counts. The chain couples TRBV7-6 to TRBJ2-7, with a weak D call TRBD2 (5 bases). Germline V gene data show CDR1 as SGHVS and CDR2 as FNYEAQ. The CDR3 loop spans 13 amino acids. The germline V and J ends were trimmed by 6 bases and 4 bases, with 13 bases remaining between them. Here the CDR3 reads CASSPTGFYEQYF. CDR3 sequence (DNA): TGTGCCAGCAGTCCGACGGGGTTTTACGAGCAGTACTTC. Full variable domain (missing parts from reference TRBV7-6 and TRBJ2-7): GAGVSQSPRYKVTKRGQDVALRCDPISGHVSLYWYRQALGQGPEFLTYFNYEAQQDKSGLPNDRFSAERPEGSISTLTIQRTEQRDSAMYRCASSPTGFYEQYFGPGTRLTVT.

This clonotype has a handful of counts. This chain joins TRBV18 and TRBJ1-4; 7 bases line up with TRBD1. The V segment lost 2 bases and the J segment 8 bases; nucleotides outside the gene matches: 8. Germline lookup yields CDR1 KGHSH and CDR2 LQKENI. The CDR3 has 15 residues. CDR3: CASSPRQGGGEKLFF. CDR3 bases: TGTGCCAGCTCACCAAGACAGGGAGGAGGCGAAAAACTGTTTTTT.

This rearrangement joins TRBV20-1 to TRBJ2-1; 12 bases match TRBD2. The CDR3 runs 14 residues. Germline loops: CDR1 DFQATT, CDR2 SNEGSKA (reference sequence). The V and J ends lost 2 bases and 10 bases, in that order; junction bases with no gene match: 6. The CDR3 spells CSARSWLAGGEQFF. Here the CDR3 DNA reads TGCAGTGCTAGATCCTGGCTAGCGGGAGGGGAGCAGTTCTTC.

The V gene is TRBV11-2, the J gene TRBJ2-1; 8 nucleotides align to TRBD2. The CDR3 totals 14 residues. V shed 3 bases and J 8 bases; nucleotides not matched to a gene: 6. Germline V gene data show CDR1 as SGHAT and CDR2 as FQNNGV. In nucleotides, the CDR3 is TGTGCCAGCAGCTTCGAGCGGGAGTTAGATGAGCAGTTCTTC. It yields the protein CASSFERELDEQFF.

This sequence joins TRBV5-1 and TRBJ2-7; 7 bases align to TRBD1. CDR3 length equals 15 residues. V shed 5 bases and J 0 bases; nucleotides not matched to a gene: 8. Germline V CDR1 and CDR2: SGHRS, YFSETQ. As DNA, the CDR3 is TGCGCCAGCAGAGATACCGGGACAGTCTCCTACGAGCAGTACTTC. Translating gives CASRDTGTVSYEQYF.

J is TRBJ2-1 and V is TRBV5-1; 11 positions match TRBD2. V was clipped by 2 bases and J by 8 bases; unmatched bases: 3. The CDR3 is 14 residues long. Germline-derived CDR1 and CDR2 are SGHRS and YFSETQ. The DNA of the CDR3 is TGCGCCAGCAGCTTACTAGCGGGAGCGGATGAGCAGTTCTTC. Translated: CASSLLAGADEQFF.

This clonotype has just a few counts. V gene TRBV5-1 combines with J gene TRBJ2-1; the match to TRBD2 covers 9 bases. This CDR3 is built from 15 residues. V shed 4 bases, J shed 3 bases, and the junction held 5 bases outside the gene matches. From germline, CDR1 is SGHRS and CDR2 YFSETQ. In DNA, the CDR3 is TGCGCCAGCAGCCTAGCGGGATACAACTACAATGAGCAGTTCTTC. This translates into CASSLAGYNYNEQFF.

This clonotype has only a few counts. The V gene is TRBV5-6, the J gene TRBJ2-6; possibly TRBD1 for D (5 bases). The CDR3 contains 18 residues. Germline V gene lookup returns CDR1 SGHDT and CDR2 YYEEEE. Trimming took 0 bases from V and 0 from J, leaving 13 bases between them. CDR3: CASSLAPRQFSGANVLTF. CDR3 sequence (DNA): TGTGCCAGCAGCTTGGCCCCCAGACAGTTCTCTGGGGCCAACGTCCTGACTTTC.

This clonotype was observed many times. The J gene is TRBJ2-5, the V gene TRBV12-3 or TRBV12-4; D not certain. The CDR3 consists of 14 residues. Between the trimmed V and J ends, which lost 2 bases and 5 bases, there was a span of 12 bases. CDR3 residues: CASSLFLEKETQYF. For the CDR3, the DNA is TGTGCCAGCAGTTTATTTCTAGAGAAGGAGACCCAGTACTTC.

J is TRBJ2-1 and V is TRBV20-1; 7 bases are a match to TRBD2. The CDR3 sequence is 11 residues long. J was trimmed by 16 bases and V by 3 bases; bases with no gene match: 9. Germline V lookup: CDR1 DFQATT, CDR2 SNEGSKA (reference sequence). CDR3 sequence (DNA): TGCAGTGCTAGTCGGGCGGGAGCGGATTTCTTC. Translating it yields CSASRAGADFF.

This clonotype was seen a few times. This chain connects TRBV14 to TRBJ2-1; 9 bases map to TRBD2. V dropped 1 base and J dropped 4; count of bases not matched to a gene: 5. The germline V gene has CDR1 SGHDN and CDR2 FVKESK. The CDR3 contains 16 residues. Here the CDR3 reads CASSQAATSGYNEQFF. CDR3 in DNA: TGTGCCAGCAGCCAAGCTGCGACTAGCGGTTACAATGAGCAGTTCTTC.

The chain links TRBV20-1 to TRBJ2-1; 8 nucleotides line up with TRBD2. CDR1 is DFQATT and CDR2 is SNEGSKA in the germline V gene (reference sequence). J was trimmed by 2 bases and V by 6 bases; bases with no gene match: 3. CDR3 length: 13 amino acids. The CDR3 loop is CSAVAGPYNEQFF. CDR3 nucleotide sequence: TGCAGTGCCGTAGCGGGACCCTACAATGAGCAGTTCTTC.

This clonotype has a single count. The chain combines TRBV5-1 with TRBJ1-2; 11 positions match TRBD1. The CDR3 length is 17 residues. The J segment lost 7 bases and the V segment lost 0 bases, leaving 11 bases of the junction unmatched. Germline V gives CDR1 SGHRS, CDR2 YFSETQ. CDR3 residues: CASSLGDAGTGGIGYTF. CDR3 coding DNA: TGCGCCAGCAGCTTGGGGGATGCCGGGACAGGGGGTATTGGCTACACCTTC.

This clonotype was seen a handful of times. The chain employs TRBV4-2 and TRBJ2-3; 14 bases line up with TRBD2. The CDR3 contains 18 residues. The germline gives CDR1 LGHNA, CDR2 YNFKEQ. V lost 1 base and J lost 3; bases outside the gene matches: 6. Written as DNA, the CDR3 is TGTGCCAGCAGCCAAGGAGTTGGGACTAGCGGGAGAACAGATACGCAGTATTTT. This encodes CASSQGVGTSGRTDTQYF.

This clonotype was seen only a few times. This rearrangement joins TRBV3-1 to TRBJ2-3; TRBD1 matches 8 bases. The CDR3 length is 13 residues. CDR1 is LGHDT, CDR2 YNNKEL, per germline (reference sequence). Germline trimming cut 4 bases from V and 6 bases from J; bases unmatched to any gene: 3. CDR3 DNA: TGTGCCAGCAGCCGTAGGACAGGGGATACGCAGTATTTT. The encoded protein is CASSRRTGDTQYF.

The chain has TRBV11-1 and TRBJ2-1, with D unresolved. CDR1 and CDR2 (germline): SGHAT, FQDESV (reference sequence). CDR3 length: 11 amino acids. Trimming took 5 bases from V and 7 from J, leaving 6 bases between them. As DNA, the CDR3 is TGTGCCAGCAGCAAGGATAATGAGCAGTTCTTC. Its protein product is CASSKDNEQFF. Supplemented by reference TRBV11-1 and TRBJ2-1, the full variable domain reads EAEVAQSPRYKITEKSQAVAFWCDPISGHATLYWYRQILGQGPELLVQFQDESVVDDSQLPKDRFSAERLKGVDSTLKIQPAELGDSAMYLCASSKDNEQFFGPGTRLTVL.

The CDR3 region is CASSLGLAQGEQFF. DNA of the CDR3: TGCGCCAGCAGCTTGGGCCTAGCCCAGGGTGAGCAGTTCTTC. The V call is TRBV5-1, the J call TRBJ2-1; D possibly uses TRBD1 or TRBD2 (5 bases each). From germline, CDR1 is SGHRS and CDR2 YFSETQ. V was pared by 0 bases and J by 9 bases, with 13 bases between. This CDR3 has 14 residues.

This chain connects TRBV5-1 to TRBJ2-7, with TRBD1 matching 8 bases. From germline, CDR1 is SGHRS and CDR2 YFSETQ. The CDR3 runs 14 residues. Trimming removed 0 bases from V and 4 bases from J; junction bases left unmatched: 3. The CDR3 region is CASSLGQGQYEQYF. The DNA of the CDR3 is TGCGCCAGCAGCTTGGGACAGGGGCAATACGAGCAGTACTTC.

Concerning this clonotype: One end of the junction does not line up with germline, which may come from a read error. The chain couples TRBV5-5 to TRBJ2-1; D is undetermined. Looked up from germline, CDR1 is SGHKS and CDR2 is YYEKEE (reference sequence). This CDR3 contains 14 residues. Here the CDR3 reads CASRAMVSYNAQFF. CDR3 DNA: TGTGCCAGCAGGGCTATGGTTTCCTACAATGCGCAGTTCTTC.

The chain carries TRBV2 and TRBJ2-1, with D perhaps TRBD2 (6 bases). V lost 1 base, J lost 5 bases, and 12 bases lay in between. The CDR3 runs 15 residues. Germline lookup yields CDR1 SNHLY and CDR2 FYNNEI. CDR3 DNA: TGTGCCAGCAGTGAAGGCGGGGCAACCGACAATGAGCAGTTCTTC. It encodes CASSEGGATDNEQFF.

Note on this clonotype: An end of the junction does not agree with germline; a read error may underlie this. V and J are TRBV20-1 and TRBJ2-5; TRBD2 might be the D (6 bases). The CDR3 sequence is 15 residues long. Germline CDR1 is DFQATT and CDR2 is SNEGSKA (reference sequence). CDR3 region: CSASRGGPGVETHYF. The CDR3 nucleotides read TGCAGTGCTAGTCGTGGTGGGCCGGGGGTAGAGACCCATTACTTC.

This rearrangement joins TRBV5-1 to TRBJ2-7; no firm D call. The CDR3 loop spans 14 amino acids. V was clipped by 0 bases and J by 2 bases, with 9 bases between them. CDR1 SGHRS and CDR2 YFSETQ come from the germline V gene. CDR3 in DNA: TGCGCCAGCAGCTTGGCCTCCTCGACCTACGAGCAGTACTTC. Amino acids: CASSLASSTYEQYF.